This TCR beta chain was recorded in a study of cytomegalovirus exposure and HLA in healthy donors. Researchers ran the PCR with 60 Vbeta and 13 Jbeta primers. Only in-frame clones appear in the TCRdb table, and some are missing; sequencing was by immunoSEQ multiplex PCR. The table records 200,000 to 250,000 clones, approximately 90% of them present only once. V trimming: 3 bases; J trimming: 5 bases; junction bases outside the gene matches: 5. CDR1 and CDR2 from the germline V gene are MRHNA and SNTAGT. The CDR3 covers 14 residues. The sequenced sample consisted of PBMCs. The origin of this receptor is a young woman in good health and CMV-seronegative. The rearrangement uses TRBV6-4 and TRBJ1-1, with 8 nucleotides matching TRBD1. In nucleotides, the CDR3 is TGTGCCAGCAGTGAGACAGGGGTGTGGACTGAAGCTTTCTTT. Amino acid sequence: CASSETGVWTEAFF.